This TCR beta chain was profiled in a study of cytomegalovirus exposure and HLA in healthy donors. General study points: The investigators catalogued 150 to 200 TCR beta chains as cytomegalovirus-associated. The tendency of first-cohort TCR clusters to co-occur in the roughly 120 validation repertoires was identified by a subsequent analysis.

On this clone: Its antigen is undetermined.

TCRdb's copy holds only in-frame clones and misses some; the assay was immunoSEQ multiplex PCR. The table has 150,000 to 200,000 clones, approximately 96% seen once. The donors were in the roughly 130-subject validation cohort; that cohort was separate from the roughly 700-subject first cohort. Germline assignment: CDR1 ENHRY and CDR2 SYGVKD. V lost 3 bases, J lost 8 bases, and 13 bases lay in between. The CDR3 has 13 amino acids. This receptor was obtained from a woman aged 18 to 35 in good health and CMV-seronegative. V and J are TRBV10-3 and TRBJ1-2; perhaps TRBD1 as D (6 bases). The sequenced sample consisted of PBMCs. DNA of the CDR3: TGTGCCATCAGTGAAACAGGGTTAGGGGGCTACACCTTC. Translating gives CAISETGLGGYTF.